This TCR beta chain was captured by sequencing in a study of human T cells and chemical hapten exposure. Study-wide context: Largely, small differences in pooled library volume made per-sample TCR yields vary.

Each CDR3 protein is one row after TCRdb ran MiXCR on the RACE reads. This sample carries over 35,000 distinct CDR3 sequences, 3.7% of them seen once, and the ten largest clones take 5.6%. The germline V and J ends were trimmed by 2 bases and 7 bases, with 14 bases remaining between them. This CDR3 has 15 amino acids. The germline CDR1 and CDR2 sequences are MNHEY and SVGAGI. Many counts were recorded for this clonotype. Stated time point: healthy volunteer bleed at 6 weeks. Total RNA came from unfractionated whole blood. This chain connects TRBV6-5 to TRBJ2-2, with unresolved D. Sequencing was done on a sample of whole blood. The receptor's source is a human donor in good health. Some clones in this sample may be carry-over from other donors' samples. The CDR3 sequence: CASSYGPINHGELFF. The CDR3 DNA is TGTGCCAGCAGTTACGGCCCGATCAACCACGGGGAGCTGTTTTTT.